This T cell receptor (beta chain) was recorded in a study of response to subunit inactivated influenza vaccine. Study-level results: Each seasonal flu vaccination may recruit only limited new T cells, authors suggested.

With respect to this clonotype: Its antigen is unidentified.

The V and J ends lost 2 bases and 1 base respectively, with 14 bases between them. The CDR3 totals 17 residues. Germline CDR1 LGHDT, CDR2 YNNKEL (reference sequence). TCRdb fed the RT-PCR reads into MiXCR, producing one record per CDR3 protein. The table shows about 500,000 distinct CDR3 sequences, with roughly 13% occurring only once. This TCR derives from a man aged 50-60 years who received an inactivated influenza vaccine. Specimen: PBMCs from blood, collected about 40 days after vaccination. This chain connects TRBV3-1 to TRBJ2-2; D remains ambiguous. In nucleotides, the CDR3 is TGTGCCAGCAGCCAACCCCTAGATTCAGGGAACACCGGGGAGCTGTTTTTT. It encodes CASSQPLDSGNTGELFF.